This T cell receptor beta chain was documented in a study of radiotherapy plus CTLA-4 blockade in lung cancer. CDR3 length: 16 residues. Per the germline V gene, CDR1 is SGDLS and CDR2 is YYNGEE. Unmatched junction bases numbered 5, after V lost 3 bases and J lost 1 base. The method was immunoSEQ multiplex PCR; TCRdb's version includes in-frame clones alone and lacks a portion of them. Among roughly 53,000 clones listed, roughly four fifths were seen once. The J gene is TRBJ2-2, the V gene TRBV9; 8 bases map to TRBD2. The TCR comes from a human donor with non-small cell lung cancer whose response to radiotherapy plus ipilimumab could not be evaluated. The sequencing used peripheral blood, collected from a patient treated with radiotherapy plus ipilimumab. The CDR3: CASSAGTRGNTGELFF. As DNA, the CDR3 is TGTGCCAGCAGCGCCGGGACTAGAGGGAACACCGGGGAGCTGTTTTTT.